This T cell receptor (beta chain) was profiled in a study of T cells in Graves' hyperthyroidism and ophthalmopathy. Worth noting for this clonotype: Its matching antigen is unknown.

The investigators amplified TCR beta CDR3 regions from RNA transcripts. HTBI primers were used for first-round RT-PCR of the TCR CDR3. MiXCR was run by TCRdb on the multiplex PCR reads, yielding one entry per CDR3 protein. The table lists about 300,000 distinct CDR3 sequences, approximately 18% of them singletons. Patients affected by ophthalmopathy presented a Clinical Activity Score of at least 3, a NOSPECS grade of at least 4, and disease duration below 3 months. Diagnoses were made from clinical symptoms, serum measures (thyroxine and TRAb), thyroid ultrasound and orbital computed tomography. Extraction of PBMCs used around 9.6 ml of fresh peripheral blood. General observations from the study: Also found in blood were most expanded thyroid clonotypes above 0.001.

The source is a middle-aged man with Graves' ophthalmopathy. The sequencing input was blood.

The CDR3, as DNA: TGTGCCAGCAGCACACCCGGGACGGCGAATTCACCCCTCCACTTT. It translates to CASSTPGTANSPLHF. V usage is TRBV5-5 and J usage is TRBJ1-6; tentatively, D is TRBD1 (5 bases). The CDR3 has 15 amino acids. V was clipped by 4 bases and J by 7 bases, with 15 bases between them. Looked up from germline, CDR1 is SGHKS and CDR2 is YYEKEE (reference sequence). The variable domain in full, with the rest retrieved from reference TRBV5-5 and TRBJ1-6, is DAGVTQSPTHLIKTRGQQVTLRCSPISGHKSVSWYQQVLGQGPQFIFQYYEKEERGRGNFPDRFSARQFPNYSSELNVNALLLGDSALYLCASSTPGTANSPLHFGNGTRLTVT.